This T cell receptor (beta chain) was captured by sequencing in a study of T cells in Graves' hyperthyroidism and ophthalmopathy. This clonotype was seen ten or more times. What it binds is unknown. Germline CDR1 and CDR2: MNHEY and SMNVEV (reference sequence). The CDR3 covers 15 residues. V was pared by 7 bases and J by 4 bases, with 19 bases between. The source of the PBMCs was 10 ml of fresh peripheral blood. The source material, RNA transcripts, was used to amplify TCR beta CDR3 regions. TCR CDR3 regions were first amplified by RT-PCR with HTBI primers. TCRdb analysed the multiplex PCR reads with MiXCR anew, one entry per CDR3 protein. This sample yields 300,000 to 450,000 distinct CDR3 sequences, of which approximately 15% are seen a single time; 8% to 13% belongs to the top ten. Study results and caveats: Most clonotypes that expanded in the thyroid above 0.001 also showed up in blood.

This clonotype was sampled from an older woman with Graves' hyperthyroidism. The V call is TRBV27, the J call TRBJ1-2; D might be TRBD1 (6 bases). Sequencing was carried out using blood. The CDR3 nucleotides read TGTGCCAGCACCCCGGGGGCAGGTCGATTCTATGGCTACACCTTC. This encodes CASTPGAGRFYGYTF.